This record concerns one TCR beta chain sequence. Mismatch with germline at one junction end may stem from a read error. This CDR3 spans 13 amino acids. Germline loops: CDR1 SSHAT, CDR2 FNYEAQ (reference sequence). The data originate from a study of T cell changes during pregnancy in multiple sclerosis. Clones were read by immunoSEQ multiplex PCR, and TCRdb kept only the in-frame ones, dropping some. The sample includes around 77,000 clones, 91% of them seen just once. The origin of this receptor is a female donor in good health, enrolled as a control in a pregnancy study. V and J are TRBV7-7 and TRBJ2-7, with D maybe TRBD1 (6 bases). Sequenced material: peripheral blood, taken in the third trimester of pregnancy. The CDR3 coding sequence is TGTGCTAGCAGCATGTCACAGGGATTCGAGCAGTACTTC. Amino acids: CASSMSQGFEQYF. Combining the CDR3 with reference TRBV7-7 and TRBJ2-7 gives the whole variable domain GAGVSQSPRYKVTKRGQDVTLRCDPISSHATLYWYQQALGQGPEFLTYFNYEAQPDKSGLPSDRFSAERPEGSISTLTIQRTEQRDSAMYRCASSMSQGFEQYFGPGTRLTVT.